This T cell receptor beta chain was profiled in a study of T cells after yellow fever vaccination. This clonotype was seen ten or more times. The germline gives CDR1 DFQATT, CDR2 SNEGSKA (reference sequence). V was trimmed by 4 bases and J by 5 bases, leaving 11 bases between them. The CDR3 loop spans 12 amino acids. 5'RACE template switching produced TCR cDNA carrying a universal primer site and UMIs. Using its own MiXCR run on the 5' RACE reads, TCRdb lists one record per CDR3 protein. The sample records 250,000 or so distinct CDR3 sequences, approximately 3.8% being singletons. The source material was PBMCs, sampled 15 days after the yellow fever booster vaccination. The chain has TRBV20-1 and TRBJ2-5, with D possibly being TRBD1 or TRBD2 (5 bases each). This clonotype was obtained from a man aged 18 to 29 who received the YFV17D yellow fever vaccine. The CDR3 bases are TGCAGTGCTAAGGGACCTGGGGAGACCCAGTACTTC. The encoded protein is CSAKGPGETQYF.